This passage covers 9 T cell receptor beta chains from one sample sequenced in a study of shared clonotypes between healthy human individuals. CD45RO-negative cells were positively selected for CCR7, leaving out terminally differentiated effector memory CD45RA+ cells. The data were produced by immunoSEQ multiplex PCR, yet TCRdb's version contains in-frame clones alone and is incomplete. The data show around 560,000 clones, 90% to 95% seen once. The sample consisted of naive CD8+ T cells sorted from blood. These receptors originate from a woman aged 30 to 39 in good health.

The CDR3 loop reads CASSLVQRDPSPYEQYF. The CDR3, as DNA: TGTGCCAGCAGCTTAGTACAAAGGGACCCAAGCCCCTACGAGCAGTACTTC. This chain joins TRBV7-7 and TRBJ2-7; D could derive from TRBD1 or TRBD2 (5 bases each). With 1 base removed from V and 2 bases from J, the gap between germline ends came to 18 bases. The CDR3 contains 17 residues. In germline, CDR1 is SSHAT, CDR2 FNYEAQ (reference sequence).

The chain uses TRBV28 and TRBJ1-6, with D perhaps matching TRBD1 (6 bases). Germline V lookup: CDR1 MDHEN, CDR2 SYDVKM. The CDR3 runs 13 residues. V lost 7 bases to trimming and J lost 8 bases, with 12 bases between them. The CDR3 sequence is CASMGGLDSPLHF. The CDR3 bases are TGTGCCAGCATGGGGGGCCTCGATTCACCCCTCCACTTT.

V and J are TRBV6-1 and TRBJ1-1; D might be TRBD1 (5 bases). Germline loops: CDR1 MNHNS, CDR2 SASEGT. The CDR3 extends over 15 amino acids. Trimming shortened V by 6 bases and J by 8 bases, and 22 bases separated the two germline ends. The CDR3 loop reads CASSPAGRLGREAFF. The CDR3 DNA is TGTGCCAGCAGCCCCGCGGGGCGCCTTGGGAGAGAAGCTTTCTTT.

The chain has TRBV7-7 and TRBJ2-1; D is ambiguous. CDR1 is SSHAT, CDR2 FNYEAQ, per germline (reference sequence). The length of the CDR3 is 15 residues. V was trimmed by 3 bases and J by 5 bases, leaving 14 bases between them. The CDR3 DNA reads as TGTGCCAGCAGCTTCGGGTGGGGAACCCACAATGAGCAGTTCTTC. It is translated as CASSFGWGTHNEQFF.

The chain uses TRBV5-4 and TRBJ2-2; D is uncertain. CDR3 length: 16 residues. The V gene's germline CDR1 is SGHNT and CDR2 YYREEE (reference sequence). Trimming took off 0 bases at V and 4 bases at J, with 13 bases between the two ends. The CDR3 spells CASSLDLRRRTGELFF. The CDR3 bases are TGTGCCAGCAGCTTGGACCTAAGACGACGCACCGGGGAGCTGTTTTTT.

CDR3 bases: TGTGCCAGCACCGGACAGACCGGTTCCTACGAGCAGTACTTC. It is translated as CASTGQTGSYEQYF. The chain links TRBV2 to TRBJ2-7; perhaps TRBD1 as D (6 bases). The V end lost 7 bases, the J end lost 1 base, and 14 bases lay between the germline ends. The CDR3 loop spans 14 amino acids. CDR1 is SNHLY, CDR2 FYNNEI, per germline.

The chain has TRBV2 and TRBJ2-3, with D possibly being TRBD2 (6 bases). The CDR3 has 16 residues. Germline-derived CDR1 and CDR2 are SNHLY and FYNNEI. Trimming took 5 bases from V and 3 from J, leaving 18 bases between them. CDR3 sequence reads: CASSIETSPRTDTQYF. The CDR3 DNA sequence: TGTGCCAGCAGTATAGAGACTAGTCCCCGGACAGATACGCAGTATTTT.

V is TRBV19 and J is TRBJ2-7, with D uncertain. V was cut by 1 base and J by 6 bases, with 13 bases left in between. CDR1 LNHDA and CDR2 SQIVND come from the germline V gene (reference sequence). This CDR3 is 14 amino acids long. This chain's CDR3 is CASSIALDWVEQYF. CDR3 bases: TGTGCCAGTAGTATAGCGCTTGATTGGGTCGAGCAGTACTTC.

This chain uses TRBV14 with TRBJ2-1, with TRBD2 matching 9 bases. This CDR3 region has 12 residues. Germline CDR1 reads SGHDN; CDR2 reads FVKESK. V lost 8 bases and J lost 6; bases outside the gene matches: 2. CDR3 nucleotide sequence: TGTGCCAGCGGGACTAGCCTCAATGAGCAGTTCTTC. It specifies CASGTSLNEQFF.